This TCR beta chain was recovered during a study of CD4+ T cells in melanoma. Findings of the study overall: In melanoma, neoantigen-specific CD4+ T cells reportedly differed in differentiation state.

Note on this clone: Its antigen is undetermined.

Trimming stripped 4 bases from V and 6 bases from J, with 13 bases between. CDR1 SGHRS and CDR2 YFSETQ come from the germline V gene. The CDR3 is 13 residues long. Here immunoSEQ multiplex PCR was the method, and the copy in TCRdb shows in-frame clones only, minus some. The table has thousands of clones, 45% to 55% seen once. The chain is built from TRBV5-1 and TRBJ1-1, with unresolved D. This TCR derives from a human donor with melanoma. The sequencing input was cells from a culture (not recorded whether cultured in vitro). The CDR3 protein is CASSRLDGAEAFF. The CDR3 DNA is TGCGCCAGCAGCCGATTGGACGGCGCTGAAGCTTTCTTT. Based on the CDR3 plus reference TRBV5-1 and TRBJ1-1, the full variable domain is KAGVTQTPRYLIKTRGQQVTLSCSPISGHRSVSWYQQTPGQGLQFLFEYFSETQRNKGNFPGRFSGRQFSNSRSEMNVSTLELGDSALYLCASSRLDGAEAFFGQGTRLTVV.